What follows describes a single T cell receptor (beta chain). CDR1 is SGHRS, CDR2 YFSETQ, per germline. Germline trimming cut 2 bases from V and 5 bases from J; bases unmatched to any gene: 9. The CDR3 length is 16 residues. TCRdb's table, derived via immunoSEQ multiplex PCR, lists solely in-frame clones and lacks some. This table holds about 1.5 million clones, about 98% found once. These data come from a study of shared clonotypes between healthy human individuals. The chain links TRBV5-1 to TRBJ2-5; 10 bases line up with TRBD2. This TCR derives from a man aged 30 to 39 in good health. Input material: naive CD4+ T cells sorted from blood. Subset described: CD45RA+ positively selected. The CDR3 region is CASSLTSGALRETQYF. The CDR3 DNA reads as TGCGCCAGCAGCTTAACTAGCGGGGCCCTCCGGGAGACCCAGTACTTC. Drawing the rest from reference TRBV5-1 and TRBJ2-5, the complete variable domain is KAGVTQTPRYLIKTRGQQVTLSCSPISGHRSVSWYQQTPGQGLQFLFEYFSETQRNKGNFPGRFSGRQFSNSRSEMNVSTLELGDSALYLCASSLTSGALRETQYFGPGTRLLVL.